The 25 T cell receptor beta chains presented below share a single source sample, sequenced in a study of T cells after yellow fever vaccination. Using its own MiXCR run on the 5' RACE reads, TCRdb lists one record per CDR3 protein. Counted here are some 290,000 distinct CDR3 sequences, around 10% occurring once; the ten biggest clones make up 3% to 3.5%. Sequences were derived from CD4+ T cells sorted from PBMCs, sampled 45 days after the yellow fever booster vaccination. These receptors were taken from a man between 18 and 29 years old who received the YFV17D yellow fever vaccine.

The rearrangement uses TRBV7-2 and TRBJ2-5, with D perhaps TRBD2 (6 bases). Germline loops: CDR1 SGHTA, CDR2 FQGNSA. The CDR3 has 14 amino acids. Trimming cost V 1 base and J 2 bases, with 8 bases left between them. CDR3: CASSLEAGQETQYF. The CDR3 nucleotides read TGTGCCAGCAGCTTAGAGGCGGGGCAAGAGACCCAGTACTTC. Full variable domain (rest looked up from reference TRBV7-2 and TRBJ2-5): GAGVSQSPSNKVTEKGKDVELRCDPISGHTALYWYRQSLGQGLEFLIYFQGNSAPDKSGLPSDRFSAERTGGSVSTLTIQRTQQEDSAVYLCASSLEAGQETQYFGPGTRLLVL.

This chain connects TRBV5-1 to TRBJ1-1; D may be TRBD1 (6 bases). The germline CDR1 and CDR2 sequences are SGHRS and YFSETQ. The CDR3 runs 17 residues. The V gene lost 4 bases and the J gene lost 0 bases, with 19 bases spanning the gap. The CDR3, as DNA: TGCGCCAGCAGCCTGGGGGCCTCGGCAGGGATGAACACTGAAGCTTTCTTT. It encodes CASSLGASAGMNTEAFF.

CDR3 amino acids: CASSPGGTAAASTGELFF. CDR3 DNA sequence: TGTGCCAGCAGTCCAGGGGGAACGGCAGCGGCAAGCACCGGGGAGCTGTTTTTT. The V and J genes are TRBV4-2 and TRBJ2-2; 7 bases align to TRBD1. This CDR3 has 18 residues. CDR1 is LGHNA, CDR2 YNFKEQ, per germline. Losses at the gene ends were 6 bases for V and 4 bases for J; bases not matched to a gene: 17.

The V and J genes are TRBV18 and TRBJ1-2; D perhaps matches TRBD1 (5 bases). V dropped 0 bases and J dropped 4 bases, with 12 bases sitting between them. This CDR3 spans 15 amino acids. CDR1 is KGHSH, CDR2 LQKENI, per germline. The CDR3 bases are TGTGCCAGCTCACCACCCAGGGCCGACGGCTATGGCTACACCTTC. It codes for CASSPPRADGYGYTF.

The chain links TRBV6-2 or TRBV6-3 to TRBJ1-1, with unresolved D. Between the trimmed V and J ends, which lost 8 bases and 0 bases, there was a span of 16 bases. From germline, CDR1 is MNHEY and CDR2 SVGEGT. The CDR3 runs to 15 residues. CDR3 sequence (DNA): TGTGCCAGCCTGCCAGGCCTACAGATGAACACTGAAGCTTTCTTT. Its translation: CASLPGLQMNTEAFF.

This clonotype was found a few times. This CDR3 is CSARDRRTGGSNTGELFF. CDR3 sequence (DNA): TGCAGTGCTAGAGATCGGAGGACAGGGGGGTCGAACACCGGGGAGCTGTTTTTT. V and J are TRBV20-1 and TRBJ2-2; TRBD1 matches at 10 bases. Germline CDR1 is DFQATT and CDR2 is SNEGSKA (reference sequence). The CDR3 runs to 18 residues. V lost 0 bases, J lost 0 bases, and 7 bases stayed unmatched.

Here the CDR3 reads CASRDRLNYGYTF. The CDR3, as DNA: TGTGCCAGCCGCGACCGACTTAACTATGGCTACACCTTC. This chain connects TRBV19 to TRBJ1-2; unclear D gene. Trimming left V 9 bases short and J 1 base short, with 12 bases between. Germline V lookup: CDR1 LNHDA, CDR2 SQIVND (reference sequence). The CDR3 sequence is 13 residues long. The whole variable domain, remainder taken from reference TRBV19 and TRBJ1-2, is DGGITQSPKYLFRKEGQNVTLSCEQNLNHDAMYWYRQDPGQGLRLIYYSQIVNDFQKGDIAEGYSVSREKKESFPLTVTSAQKNPTAFYLCASRDRLNYGYTFGSGTRLTVV.

This clonotype was observed at least ten times. The chain uses TRBV5-4 and TRBJ1-4; no clear D gene. V was shortened by 4 bases and J by 5 bases, with 9 bases between the two germline ends. This CDR3 is built from 13 residues. Germline CDR1 is SGHNT and CDR2 is YYREEE (reference sequence). In DNA form, the CDR3 reads TGTGCCAGCAGCCCCGGGCCCAATGAAAAACTGTTTTTT. Its translation: CASSPGPNEKLFF. The full variable domain, its missing parts supplied by reference TRBV5-4 and TRBJ1-4, is ETGVTQSPTHLIKTRGQQVTLRCSSQSGHNTVSWYQQALGQGPQFIFQYYREEENGRGNFPPRFSGLQFPNYSSELNVNALELDDSALYLCASSPGPNEKLFFGSGTQLSVL.

The rearrangement uses TRBV21-1 and TRBJ2-2; the table names TRBD2, a call not compared with the DNA. TRBV21-1 is a known pseudogene. This CDR3 spans 16 amino acids. CDR3 loop: CASRGTSGWNTGELFF. DNA of the CDR3: TGTGCCAGCAGAGGGACTAGCGGGTGGAACACCGGGGAGCTGTTTTTT.

A few counts support this clonotype. CDR3 amino acids: CANFPGQGTLGYTF. In nucleotides, the CDR3 is TGTGCCAACTTTCCGGGACAGGGGACCTTAGGCTACACCTTC. The chain recombines TRBV28 with TRBJ1-2; 10 nucleotides agree with TRBD1. This CDR3 contains 14 residues. V trimming: 10 bases; J trimming: 8 bases; junction bases outside the gene matches: 13. CDR1 and CDR2 (germline): MDHEN, SYDVKM.

This clonotype has more than one count but fewer than ten. V and J are TRBV5-1 and TRBJ2-5; D remains ambiguous. Trimming cost V 4 bases and J 2 bases, with 12 bases left between them. The CDR3 is made up of 14 amino acids. CDR1 and CDR2 from the germline V gene are SGHRS and YFSETQ. For the CDR3, the DNA is TGCGCCAGCAGCCGTAATTGGGATCAAGAGACCCAGTACTTC. Translation: CASSRNWDQETQYF.

This clonotype was observed many times. V gene TRBV20-1 combines with J gene TRBJ1-1; possibly TRBD1 for D (5 bases). Germline lookup yields CDR1 DFQATT and CDR2 SNEGSKA (reference sequence). This CDR3 region has 14 residues. Trimming cost V 3 bases and J 4 bases, with 15 bases left between them. The CDR3 sequence is CSASPPDQGTEAFF. CDR3 nucleotide sequence: TGCAGTGCTAGCCCGCCGGACCAGGGCACTGAAGCTTTCTTT.

This clonotype was observed a handful of times. The chain has TRBV7-3 and TRBJ2-6; D perhaps matches TRBD2 (5 bases). Germline-derived CDR1 and CDR2 are SGHTA and FQGTGA. CDR3 size: 17 residues. V lost 5 bases and J lost 0, with 14 bases in between. The CDR3, as DNA: TGTGCCAGCAGCCCGCCGGGAAGAGCCTCTGGGGCCAACGTCCTGACTTTC. Its protein product is CASSPPGRASGANVLTF.

The chain uses TRBV5-5 and TRBJ2-5; D uncertain. The germline V gene has CDR1 SGHKS and CDR2 YYEKEE (reference sequence). V lost 7 bases and J lost 7, with 11 bases in between. The CDR3 is made up of 11 amino acids. CDR3 protein: CASALSATQYF. CDR3 in DNA: TGTGCCAGCGCTTTGTCGGCGACCCAGTACTTC.

This clonotype was detected only a few times. V is TRBV12-3 or TRBV12-4 and J is TRBJ2-2, with D possibly matching TRBD1 (5 bases). The CDR3 contains 15 residues. The ends were cut back, 5 bases at V and 1 base at J, with 11 bases in the middle. The CDR3 DNA reads as TGTGCCAGCAGTCCCTTTCAGGGGAACACCGGGGAGCTGTTTTTT. It is translated as CASSPFQGNTGELFF.

The chain links TRBV5-1 to TRBJ1-2; 10 bases fit TRBD1. The CDR3 covers 14 residues. Germline V gene lookup returns CDR1 SGHRS and CDR2 YFSETQ. J gave up 2 bases and V 3 bases, and 1 base lay outside the gene matches. The CDR3 here is CASSWGQGNYGYTF. The CDR3 coding sequence is TGCGCCAGCAGCTGGGGACAGGGGAACTATGGCTACACCTTC.

This clonotype was seen only a few times. The CDR3 region has the DNA TGTGCCAGCAGCCAACTGAACCCAGATACGCAGTATTTT. Translated: CASSQLNPDTQYF. The chain couples TRBV7-9 to TRBJ2-3; no firm D call. Germline lookup yields CDR1 SEHNR and CDR2 FQNEAQ (reference sequence). This CDR3 comprises 13 residues. With 5 bases removed from V and 4 bases from J, the gap between germline ends came to 10 bases.

This clonotype was seen a few times. The chain combines TRBV6-1 with TRBJ2-5; a weak D match, TRBD2 (5 bases). This CDR3 comprises 13 residues. Trimming took off 1 base at V and 7 bases at J, with 10 bases between the two ends. From germline, CDR1 is MNHNS and CDR2 SASEGT. The CDR3 bases are TGTGCCAGCAGTGAAGTGCTAGCCGGGACCCAGTACTTC. It yields the protein CASSEVLAGTQYF.

This clonotype was counted only a few times. The chain links TRBV6-1 to TRBJ1-5, with D hard to call. Germline CDR1 and CDR2: MNHNS and SASEGT. V dropped 7 bases and J dropped 4 bases, with 8 bases sitting between them. This CDR3 has 12 residues. In nucleotides, the CDR3 is TGTGCCAGCACCCGGAATAATCAGCCCCAGCATTTT. This sequence encodes CASTRNNQPQHF.

The chain uses TRBV20-1 and TRBJ1-2; D might be TRBD1 (5 bases). Germline CDR1 and CDR2: DFQATT and SNEGSKA (reference sequence). The CDR3 is 13 residues long. The CDR3 sequence: CRGGDGGNYGYTF. For the CDR3, the DNA is TGCAGGGGTGGGGATGGGGGTAACTATGGCTACACCTTC.

The chain joins TRBV4-1 to TRBJ2-4; no clear D. V was cut by 2 bases and J by 0 bases, with 8 bases left in between. Germline lookup yields CDR1 MGHRA and CDR2 YSYEKL. The CDR3 is made up of 15 amino acids. CDR3 nucleotide sequence: TGCGCCAGCAGCCAACTACAGTTAGCCAAAAACATTCAGTACTTC. It specifies CASSQLQLAKNIQYF.

This clonotype occurred a few times. This sequence joins TRBV27 and TRBJ2-1; the match to TRBD1 covers 7 bases. The CDR3 contains 15 residues. CDR1 and CDR2 (germline): MNHEY, SMNVEV (reference sequence). J lost 8 bases, V lost 5 bases, and 12 bases had no gene match. The CDR3 is CASSTLAGGMYEQFF. CDR3 bases: TGTGCCAGCAGTACGCTAGCAGGGGGAATGTATGAGCAGTTCTTC.

For the CDR3, the DNA is TGCAGTGTCCCAAGCGGGGGGGCCTTTGATACGCAGTATTTT. Translating gives CSVPSGGAFDTQYF. The rearrangement joins TRBV20-1 to TRBJ2-3, with 10 bases matching TRBD2. The CDR3 runs to 14 residues. CDR1 DFQATT and CDR2 SNEGSKA come from the germline V gene (reference sequence). The J segment lost 6 bases and the V segment lost 7 bases, leaving 10 bases of the junction unmatched.

This clonotype was seen a few times. As DNA, the CDR3 is TGTGCCAGCAGCTTAGCGCTCGGGGCTGCGAACACCGGGGAGCTGTTTTTT. Its protein product is CASSLALGAANTGELFF. The chain couples TRBV7-2 to TRBJ2-2, with D perhaps given as TRBD1 or TRBD2 (5 bases each). This CDR3 has 17 amino acids. Germline V lookup: CDR1 SGHTA, CDR2 FQGNSA. Trimming stripped 0 bases from V and 0 bases from J, with 11 bases between.

This clonotype was seen a handful of times. The V gene is TRBV19, the J gene TRBJ1-4, with D possibly being TRBD1 (5 bases). Deletions cut 9 bases from V and 4 bases from J, with 15 bases between. Germline lookup yields CDR1 LNHDA and CDR2 SQIVND (reference sequence). The CDR3 is 14 amino acids. CDR3 sequence (DNA): TGTGCCAGCCTACGGGGCGGACTTAATGAAAAACTGTTTTTT. This encodes CASLRGGLNEKLFF.